These 11 T cell receptor beta chains originate from one sample sequenced in a study of cytomegalovirus exposure and HLA in healthy donors. 60 Vbeta and 13 Jbeta primers were used in PCR. Sequencing was performed with immunoSEQ multiplex PCR; in TCRdb, only in-frame clones are kept and a portion is missing. The table records 150,000 to 200,000 clones, 83% of them present only once. Sequences were obtained from PBMCs. The receptors were gathered from a man aged 40-55 years in good health and CMV-seropositive.

CDR3 nucleotides: TGCGCCAGCAGCTTGGGCCCTACCGGCAGGGGAGAGACCCAGTACTTC. Encoded protein: CASSLGPTGRGETQYF. V usage is TRBV5-1 and J usage is TRBJ2-5; possible D gene TRBD1, 6 bases. V dropped 0 bases and J dropped 4 bases, with 16 bases sitting between them. Per germline, CDR1 SGHRS and CDR2 YFSETQ. This CDR3 is 16 amino acids long.

This chain connects TRBV27 to TRBJ1-3, with D hard to call. Germline loops: CDR1 MNHEY, CDR2 SMNVEV (reference sequence). CDR3 length: 14 amino acids. V dropped 6 bases and J dropped 4 bases, with 13 bases sitting between them. CDR3 amino acids: CASRAEEFGNTIYF. The DNA of the CDR3 is TGTGCCAGCAGGGCAGAGGAGTTCGGAAACACCATATATTTT.

V gene TRBV19 combines with J gene TRBJ2-5; TRBD1 agrees at 7 bases. This CDR3 has 14 amino acids. Germline lookup yields CDR1 LNHDA and CDR2 SQIVND (reference sequence). V trimming: 3 bases; J trimming: 6 bases; junction bases outside the gene matches: 7. CDR3 loop: CASSMATGLQTQYF. The CDR3 DNA reads TGTGCCAGTAGTATGGCGACAGGGCTGCAGACCCAGTACTTC.

The V and J genes are TRBV6-5 and TRBJ1-2, with unresolved D. The CDR3 totals 15 residues. The germline gives CDR1 MNHEY, CDR2 SVGAGI. The V end was cut by 0 bases, the J end by 3 bases, with 11 bases between. The CDR3 loop is CASSYSGVLDYGYTF. The CDR3 bases are TGTGCCAGCAGTTACTCCGGGGTTTTGGACTATGGCTACACCTTC.

The V gene is TRBV5-5, the J gene TRBJ1-5; no firm D call. The germline gives CDR1 SGHKS, CDR2 YYEKEE (reference sequence). Between the trimmed V and J ends, which lost 0 bases and 6 bases, there was a span of 10 bases. The CDR3 runs to 14 residues. The CDR3 here is CASSLGRGGQPQHF. In nucleotides, the CDR3 is TGTGCCAGCAGCTTGGGGAGAGGAGGTCAGCCCCAGCATTTT.

This clone was seen only a few times. The gene calls are TRBV30 and TRBJ1-6, with a weak D call TRBD1 (6 bases). This CDR3 is 13 amino acids long. The V and J ends lost 8 bases and 6 bases respectively, with 14 bases between them. Germline V gene sequence: CDR1 GTSNPN, CDR2 SVGIG (reference sequence). The CDR3 sequence: CAGNRVLNSPLHF. The CDR3 nucleotides read TGTGCCGGCAACAGGGTGCTTAATTCACCCCTCCACTTT. Full variable domain (missing parts from reference TRBV30 and TRBJ1-6): SQTIHQWPATLVQPVGSPLSLECTVEGTSNPNLYWYRQAAGRGLQLLFYSVGIGQISSEVPQNLSASRPQDRQFILSSKKLLLSDSGFYLCAGNRVLNSPLHFGNGTRLTVT.

The count of this clone is one. V and J are TRBV27 and TRBJ2-7, with 11 bases lining up with TRBD2. This CDR3 is 15 amino acids long. After removal of 5 bases from V and 0 bases from J, the junction contained 3 bases not matched to a gene. CDR1 is MNHEY, CDR2 SMNVEV, per germline (reference sequence). CDR3 residues: CASSKGLADSYEQYF. The CDR3 bases are TGTGCCAGCAGTAAGGGACTAGCGGACTCCTACGAGCAGTACTTC.

The rearrangement links TRBV6-5 to TRBJ2-1; 7 bases are a match to TRBD1. CDR3 size: 15 residues. V dropped 7 bases and J dropped 3; count of bases not matched to a gene: 9. CDR1 MNHEY and CDR2 SVGAGI come from the germline V gene. This chain's CDR3 is CASNAQGLYYNEQFF. The CDR3 nucleotides are TGTGCCAGCAATGCACAGGGGTTGTACTACAATGAGCAGTTCTTC.

The rearrangement joins TRBV30 to TRBJ2-5; 7 bases align to TRBD1. Germline V gives CDR1 GTSNPN, CDR2 SVGIG (reference sequence). With V trimmed by 0 bases and J by 4 bases, 8 bases remained unmatched. The CDR3 runs 15 residues. The CDR3 loop is CAWSVQQGNGETQYF. The CDR3 nucleotides read TGTGCCTGGAGTGTACAACAGGGGAATGGAGAGACCCAGTACTTC.

The V gene is TRBV7-2, the J gene TRBJ2-5; 7 nucleotides line up with TRBD2. The CDR3 consists of 12 residues. V dropped 8 bases and J dropped 11; count of bases not matched to a gene: 11. Germline-derived CDR1 and CDR2 are SGHTA and FQGNSA. The CDR3 reads CASGLAVGEQYF. CDR3 sequence (DNA): TGTGCCAGCGGTCTAGCGGTTGGGGAGCAGTACTTC. Using reference TRBV7-2 and TRBJ2-5 for the parts outside the CDR3, the full variable domain is GAGVSQSPSNKVTEKGKDVELRCDPISGHTALYWYRQSLGQGLEFLIYFQGNSAPDKSGLPSDRFSAERTGGSVSTLTIQRTQQEDSAVYLCASGLAVGEQYFGPGTRLLVL.

This sequence joins TRBV7-9 and TRBJ2-2, with D hard to call. V was cut by 5 bases and J by 1 base, with 11 bases left in between. The V gene's germline CDR1 is SEHNR and CDR2 FQNEAQ (reference sequence). CDR3 length equals 15 residues. CDR3 sequence (DNA): TGTGCCAGCAGCACCCGGGTGGGGAACACCGGGGAGCTGTTTTTT. Protein sequence: CASSTRVGNTGELFF.